This T cell receptor (beta chain) was observed in a study of vaccination and CD4 T cells after COVID-19. Study-wide context: Overlapping SARS-CoV-2, HCoV-NL63, HCoV-OC43 and HCoV-229E spike peptides stimulated the cells.

Sample treatment: approximately nine-day PBMC culture with coronavirus spike peptide pools or control peptides (ViraFEST assay). From the 10-day cultures, CD4+ T cells were isolated by negative selection. Comments on this clonotype: The antigen is undetermined.

Germline V gene data show CDR1 as LNHDA and CDR2 as SQIVND (reference sequence). CDR3 size: 13 residues. The V segment lost 7 bases and the J segment 5 bases; nucleotides outside the gene matches: 4. General study findings and limits: Looking at convalescent patients, 304 of their 307 vaccine-specific clones were spike mono-reactive. A median roughly 86% of convalescent patients' SARS-CoV-2-reactive clones emerged only after vaccination.

Scientists ran DNA taken from cultured CD4+ T cells through the Oncomine TCR Beta short-read assay for sequencing. TCRdb re-derived calls from the PCR reads in MiXCR, one entry per CDR3 protein. Of about 10,000 distinct CDR3 sequences listed, around 28% were seen once; the top ten hold around 22%. The chain joins TRBV19 to TRBJ2-1; 8 nucleotides line up with TRBD1. This TCR derives from a human donor with COVID-19. The material sequenced was cultured CD4+ T cells from blood. The CDR3 is CASKRQGHNEQFF. The CDR3 DNA follows: TGTGCCAGTAAGAGACAGGGGCACAATGAGCAGTTCTTC.